The present entry profiles one T cell receptor (beta chain) with its context. The CDR3 is 14 residues long. Trimming stripped 2 bases from V and 7 bases from J, with 14 bases between. The V gene's germline CDR1 is KGHSH and CDR2 LQKENI. Assay used: immunoSEQ multiplex PCR; TCRdb lists only in-frame clones, some missing. The sample yields a few hundred thousand clones, more than 85% seen once. The sample comes from a study of blood T cell repertoires in COVID-19. Looking at the study overall: PBMCs, B-cell-depleted T cells, or T cells were the source of the cDNA or gDNA that made up the material.

Seattle participants joined during active infection and were tracked over time. The clonotype originates from a person between 18 and 30 years old with COVID-19, enrolled during active disease. Sequencing was performed on peripheral blood. The chain carries TRBV18 and TRBJ2-5, with a tentative D call TRBD2 (5 bases). In nucleotides, the CDR3 is TGTGCCAGCTCACCATCTAGCCAGTACGGGACCCAGTACTTC. Translating gives CASSPSSQYGTQYF.